Presented here are 14 T cell receptor beta chains from one specimen sequenced in a study of CD8 T cells in ankylosing spondylitis. TCRdb used MiXCR to reprocess the 5' RACE reads, holding one entry per CDR3 protein. This sample has some 130,000 distinct CDR3 sequences; roughly an eighth occur once, and the top ten carry about 3%. Sequencing was performed on blood, either unsorted or a sorted T cell fraction (not recorded which). These TCRs come from a female donor with ankylosing spondylitis or in good health (not recorded which).

Ten or more counts support this clonotype. The chain couples TRBV7-3 to TRBJ2-1; D unclear. The CDR3 contains 13 residues. CDR1 SGHTA and CDR2 FQGTGA come from the germline V gene. With 5 bases removed from V and 9 bases from J, the gap between germline ends came to 14 bases. CDR3 in amino acids: CASSPRAESEQFF. The CDR3 DNA follows: TGTGCCAGCAGCCCTAGGGCAGAATCTGAGCAGTTCTTC.

There are many counts of this clonotype. The V call is TRBV20-1, the J call TRBJ2-3; D might be TRBD2 (5 bases). This CDR3 is built from 14 residues. Germline V gene sequence: CDR1 DFQATT, CDR2 SNEGSKA (reference sequence). Between the trimmed V and J ends, which lost 5 bases and 0 bases, there was a span of 12 bases. The CDR3, as DNA: TGCAGTGCTCCCAGCGGCGCCAGCACAGATACGCAGTATTTT. This sequence encodes CSAPSGASTDTQYF.

This clonotype came up many times. The chain uses TRBV12-3 or TRBV12-4 and TRBJ1-6; D is undetermined. The CDR3 has 17 residues. Trimming pared 8 bases from V and 4 bases from J, leaving 21 bases between. The CDR3 DNA is TGTGCCAGCGGCCCTCGCCACGGAGGTCGTTATAATTCACCCCTCCACTTT. Protein product: CASGPRHGGRYNSPLHF.

This clonotype was seen a handful of times. This chain links TRBV29-1 with TRBJ2-7; D gene uncertain. Germline-derived CDR1 and CDR2 are SQVTM and ANQGSEA. With 4 bases removed from V and 3 bases from J, the gap between germline ends came to 10 bases. CDR3 length: 12 residues. This CDR3 is CSVVERNYEQYF. In nucleotides, the CDR3 is TGCAGCGTTGTGGAGCGAAACTACGAGCAGTACTTC.

This clonotype showed up many times. The chain couples TRBV12-3 or TRBV12-4 to TRBJ2-3, with TRBD2 identical over 11 bases. V dropped 5 bases and J dropped 1; count of bases not matched to a gene: 8. The CDR3 sequence is 17 residues long. The CDR3 spells CASSPEVGLAGTDTQYF. Here the CDR3 DNA reads TGTGCCAGCAGTCCCGAGGTGGGACTAGCGGGCACAGATACGCAGTATTTT.

This clonotype was counted ten times or more. This chain joins TRBV5-1 and TRBJ2-2; 8 bases are shared with TRBD2. The trim removed 4 bases at V and 7 bases at J, leaving 12 bases unmatched. The length of the CDR3 is 16 residues. Germline CDR1 SGHRS, CDR2 YFSETQ. This chain's CDR3 is CASSPTSGLEGGELFF. DNA of the CDR3: TGCGCCAGCAGCCCCACTAGCGGCTTGGAGGGCGGGGAGCTGTTTTTT.

The V and J genes are TRBV5-1 and TRBJ2-7; D not certain. This CDR3 is built from 19 residues. Between the trimmed V and J ends, which lost 1 base and 3 bases, there was a span of 26 bases. Looked up from germline, CDR1 is SGHRS and CDR2 is YFSETQ. The CDR3, as DNA: TGCGCCAGCAGCTTGCCCCTATTCGGAACGGTGGGGATTGACTACGAGCAGTACTTC. It is translated as CASSLPLFGTVGIDYEQYF.

This clonotype was recorded a few times. V gene TRBV11-2 combines with J gene TRBJ2-1; TRBD2 agrees at 14 bases. CDR1 and CDR2 from the germline V gene are SGHAT and FQNNGV. The ends lost 5 bases at V and 2 bases at J; junction bases unmatched: 8. This CDR3 spans 18 amino acids. The CDR3 coding sequence is TGTGCCAGCAGCCAGTGGACTAGCGGGGGGCTCCCCTACAATGAGCAGTTCTTC. It translates to CASSQWTSGGLPYNEQFF. Together with reference TRBV11-2 and TRBJ2-1, the CDR3 gives the full variable domain: EAGVAQSPRYKIIEKRQSVAFWCNPISGHATLYWYQQILGQGPKLLIQFQNNGVVDDSQLPKDRFSAERLKGVDSTLKIQPAKLEDSAVYLCASSQWTSGGLPYNEQFFGPGTRLTVL.

This clonotype was observed a handful of times. The chain couples TRBV20-1 to TRBJ1-1; perhaps TRBD1 as D (6 bases). This CDR3 has 11 amino acids. Trimming pared 1 base from V and 8 bases from J, leaving 8 bases between. Germline CDR1 DFQATT, CDR2 SNEGSKA (reference sequence). This chain's CDR3 is CSARGGGEAFF. Written as DNA, the CDR3 is TGCAGTGCTAGAGGAGGGGGAGAAGCTTTCTTT.

The chain joins TRBV5-1 to TRBJ1-1; a weak D match, TRBD1 (6 bases). The CDR3 covers 15 residues. The germline gives CDR1 SGHRS, CDR2 YFSETQ. V was pared by 6 bases and J by 1 base, with 16 bases between. The CDR3 loop is CASNPQGYGNTEAFF. CDR3 bases: TGCGCCAGCAACCCACAGGGATATGGGAACACTGAAGCTTTCTTT.

To note about this clonotype: Since a much larger clone is just one base distant, this may be a read error. The J gene is TRBJ2-4, the V gene TRBV12-3 or TRBV12-4, with D perhaps TRBD1 (9 bases). The length of the CDR3 is 17 residues. The CDR3 DNA is TGTGCCAGCAGTCCGGGACAGGGTCGGGAGGGCAAAAACAGTCAGTACTTC. Protein: CASSPGQGREGKNSQYF.

This clonotype appeared a few times. The chain couples TRBV19 to TRBJ2-5; 8 bases fit TRBD2. Germline CDR1 and CDR2: LNHDA and SQIVND (reference sequence). CDR3 size: 16 residues. V was clipped by 5 bases and J by 4 bases; unmatched bases: 12. The CDR3 loop reads CASSPRGSGGLETQYF. CDR3 in DNA: TGTGCCAGTAGTCCCCGGGGGAGCGGGGGCTTAGAGACCCAGTACTTC.

This clonotype was recorded at least ten times. The chain joins TRBV5-1 to TRBJ2-5; perhaps D is TRBD1 or TRBD2 (5 bases each). The V end was cut by 0 bases, the J end by 4 bases, with 13 bases between. The V gene's germline CDR1 is SGHRS and CDR2 YFSETQ. The CDR3 runs to 15 residues. CDR3 nucleotide sequence: TGCGCCAGCAGCTTGGAGGCAGGGAGTGGAGAGACCCAGTACTTC. This translates into CASSLEAGSGETQYF.

This clonotype turned up a few times. J is TRBJ2-3 and V is TRBV20-1; 8 positions agree with TRBD2. This CDR3 contains 16 residues. Germline values: CDR1 DFQATT, CDR2 SNEGSKA (reference sequence). J lost 2 bases, V lost 4 bases, and 11 bases had no gene match. The CDR3 spells CSAIPGLGTFTDTQYF. CDR3 DNA sequence: TGCAGTGCTATCCCGGGACTAGGGACATTCACAGATACGCAGTATTTT.